These 24 T cell receptor beta chains originate from one sample sequenced in a study of T-cell memory formation after mild COVID-19. In TCRdb, the 5' RACE reads were re-called with MiXCR into one record per CDR3 protein. Of hundreds of thousands of distinct CDR3 sequences in the sample, around 25% are singletons; the top ten hold about 12%. Sequenced input: PBMCs or a T cell subset sorted from them (not recorded which). All receptors derive from an adult woman who had mild COVID-19 (a few samples of this study predate the infection). Cell type and time point are not known.

The V call is TRBV6-5, the J call TRBJ2-1, with 11 bases identical to TRBD2. From germline, CDR1 is MNHEY and CDR2 SVGAGI. J was trimmed by 1 base and V by 7 bases; bases with no gene match: 6. The CDR3 is made up of 16 amino acids. CDR3 protein: CASTSRLAGSYNEQFF. DNA of the CDR3: TGTGCCAGCACCTCGCGACTAGCGGGGTCCTACAATGAGCAGTTCTTC.

This rearrangement joins TRBV4-1 to TRBJ2-3, with D hard to call. In germline, CDR1 is MGHRA, CDR2 YSYEKL. Trimming cost V 1 base and J 1 base, with 6 bases left between them. CDR3 length equals 14 residues. CDR3 loop: CASSQVFGTDTQYF. The CDR3 nucleotides read TGCGCCAGCAGCCAAGTGTTCGGCACAGATACGCAGTATTTT.

This clonotype was observed a handful of times. This chain joins TRBV18 and TRBJ1-5, with TRBD1 identical over 8 bases. Trimming removed 2 bases from V and 7 bases from J; junction bases left unmatched: 4. The germline CDR1 and CDR2 sequences are KGHSH and LQKENI. The CDR3 is 14 residues long. The CDR3 region has the DNA TGTGCCAGCTCACCATCGACAGGGGACCAGCCCCAGCATTTT. Amino acid sequence: CASSPSTGDQPQHF.

The chain's CDR3 is CATSRPVLAGGPGTGELFF. The CDR3, as DNA: TGTGCCACCAGTAGACCAGTGTTAGCGGGGGGGCCGGGCACCGGGGAGCTGTTTTTT. The chain uses TRBV15 and TRBJ2-2; 11 bases are shared with TRBD2. V dropped 6 bases and J dropped 4; count of bases not matched to a gene: 16. Germline values: CDR1 LNHNV, CDR2 YYDKDF (reference sequence). This CDR3 is 19 amino acids long.

The V call is TRBV6-5, the J call TRBJ2-3, with 7 bases matching TRBD2. The CDR3 spans 13 residues. V lost 2 bases and J lost 8; bases outside the gene matches: 4. Germline V gene lookup returns CDR1 MNHEY and CDR2 SVGAGI. The DNA of the CDR3 is TGTGCCAGCAGTTACGACTGGGAGGGTACGCAGTATTTT. It codes for CASSYDWEGTQYF.

This clonotype turned up a few times. J is TRBJ2-1 and V is TRBV5-1, with 10 bases that match TRBD2. Per germline, CDR1 SGHRS and CDR2 YFSETQ. Trimming removed 0 bases from V and 6 bases from J; junction bases left unmatched: 3. The CDR3 is 15 residues long. The CDR3 DNA is TGCGCCAGCAGCTTGGAGCTAGCGGGAGTCAATGAGCAGTTCTTC. Residues: CASSLELAGVNEQFF.

The V call is TRBV5-1, the J call TRBJ2-1, with 8 bases fitting TRBD1. The length of the CDR3 is 12 residues. CDR1 and CDR2 (germline): SGHRS, YFSETQ. V was clipped by 4 bases and J by 9 bases; unmatched bases: 3. This CDR3 is CASSVDRVEQFF. CDR3 in DNA: TGCGCCAGCAGCGTGGACAGGGTTGAGCAGTTCTTC. The full variable domain, with the rest looked up from reference TRBV5-1 and TRBJ2-1, is KAGVTQTPRYLIKTRGQQVTLSCSPISGHRSVSWYQQTPGQGLQFLFEYFSETQRNKGNFPGRFSGRQFSNSRSEMNVSTLELGDSALYLCASSVDRVEQFFGPGTRLTVL.

The chain couples TRBV7-8 to TRBJ1-1; TRBD1 might be the D (6 bases). Germline assignment: CDR1 SGHVS and CDR2 FQNEAQ. Trimming removed 5 bases at V and 6 bases at J, with 7 bases between. The CDR3 contains 11 residues. CDR3 residues: CASSHRAEAFF. Written as DNA, the CDR3 is TGTGCCAGCAGCCACAGGGCTGAAGCTTTCTTT.

Many counts were recorded for this clonotype. The gene calls are TRBV20-1 and TRBJ2-5; a possible D gene is TRBD2 (5 bases). Deletions cut 3 bases from V and 4 bases from J, with 12 bases between. Looked up from germline, CDR1 is DFQATT and CDR2 is SNEGSKA (reference sequence). The CDR3 length is 13 residues. DNA of the CDR3: TGCAGTGCTAGCCTAGCTGGGCTAGAGACCCAGTACTTC. This sequence encodes CSASLAGLETQYF.

V gene TRBV7-9 combines with J gene TRBJ2-7; 11 positions match TRBD1. The ends lost 5 bases at V and 7 bases at J; junction bases unmatched: 10. This CDR3 is 15 amino acids long. The germline CDR1 and CDR2 sequences are SEHNR and FQNEAQ (reference sequence). For the CDR3, the DNA is TGTGCCAGCAGCCCGCGGACAGGGGGCCTGGGAGAGCAGTACTTC. It encodes CASSPRTGGLGEQYF.

V gene TRBV5-1 combines with J gene TRBJ2-7; possibly TRBD1 for D (7 bases). The V end was cut by 3 bases, the J end by 0 bases, with 19 bases between. CDR1 and CDR2 from the germline V gene are SGHRS and YFSETQ. This CDR3 has 17 residues. The CDR3 DNA sequence: TGCGCCAGCAGCTCTCCCGTACAGGGGCGGGGCTCCTACGAGCAGTACTTC. The encoded protein is CASSSPVQGRGSYEQYF.

The sample holds a few counts of this clonotype. This chain uses TRBV11-2 with TRBJ2-5, with 13 positions matching TRBD2. Germline assignment: CDR1 SGHAT and CDR2 FQNNGV. This CDR3 region has 17 residues. Trimming at V came to 4 bases and at J to 5 bases, leaving 10 bases not matched to a gene. The CDR3 DNA follows: TGTGCCAGCAGCTCAGGAGGACTAGCGGGGGCCGGGGAGACCCAGTACTTC. Its translation is CASSSGGLAGAGETQYF.

The rearrangement links TRBV12-3 or TRBV12-4 to TRBJ2-1; 8 positions match TRBD2. The CDR3 consists of 14 residues. Unmatched junction bases numbered 7, after V lost 5 bases and J lost 7 bases. CDR3 bases: TGTGCCAGCAGTCCGGGACTAGGTATAAATGAGCAGTTCTTC. Translated: CASSPGLGINEQFF.

This clonotype has a handful of counts. Compared with germline, one end of the junction differs, possibly owing to a read error. V usage is TRBV12-3 or TRBV12-4 and J usage is TRBJ1-1, with no clear D. The CDR3 contains 14 residues. This CDR3 is CASSLGPLNPEAFF. DNA for the CDR3: TGTGCCAGCAGTTTAGGCCCATTGAACCCTGAAGCTTTCTTT.

This sequence joins TRBV20-1 and TRBJ1-1; no clear D gene. The CDR3 is 16 amino acids. Germline CDR1 reads DFQATT; CDR2 reads SNEGSKA (reference sequence). Trimming removed 0 bases at V and 1 base at J, with 15 bases between. The CDR3 coding sequence is TGCAGTGCTAGAGATACTGACGTAAGGTCGAACACTGAAGCTTTCTTT. Its protein product is CSARDTDVRSNTEAFF.

The rearrangement joins TRBV20-1 to TRBJ1-5; weak D call: TRBD1 (6 bases). Trimming pared 1 base from V and 7 bases from J, leaving 17 bases between. Germline values: CDR1 DFQATT, CDR2 SNEGSKA (reference sequence). This CDR3 has 15 residues. Written as DNA, the CDR3 is TGCAGTGCTAGAGGCACCGGGACATTGACGCAGCCCCAGCATTTT. The encoded protein is CSARGTGTLTQPQHF.

This clonotype was recorded a few times. The rearrangement joins TRBV7-9 to TRBJ2-5; no firm D call. V gave up 4 bases and J gave up 2 bases, with 11 bases separating them. The length of the CDR3 is 14 residues. Germline V gene data show CDR1 as SEHNR and CDR2 as FQNEAQ (reference sequence). The DNA for the CDR3 is TGTGCCAGCAGCTACTGGACCGATCAAGAGACCCAGTACTTC. It translates to CASSYWTDQETQYF. Filled out from reference TRBV7-9 and TRBJ2-5, the complete variable domain reads DTGVSQNPRHKITKRGQNVTFRCDPISEHNRLYWYRQTLGQGPEFLTYFQNEAQLEKSRLLSDRFSAERPKGSFSTLEIQRTEQGDSAMYLCASSYWTDQETQYFGPGTRLLVL.

Only a few counts were recorded for this clonotype. This chain connects TRBV19 to TRBJ1-1; the match to TRBD1 covers 8 bases. V was clipped by 7 bases and J by 5 bases; unmatched bases: 3. Germline V gives CDR1 LNHDA, CDR2 SQIVND (reference sequence). The CDR3 totals 12 residues. The CDR3, as DNA: TGTGCCAGTACAAGGACAGGGACTGAAGCTTTCTTT. Translated: CASTRTGTEAFF.

The chain couples TRBV6-5 to TRBJ2-1; 13 bases agree with TRBD2. Germline V gene data show CDR1 as MNHEY and CDR2 as SVGAGI. The CDR3 loop spans 17 amino acids. Trimming at V came to 5 bases and at J to 2 bases, leaving 6 bases not matched to a gene. In nucleotides, the CDR3 is TGTGCCAGCAGTAAGACTAGCGGGGGGCCTACCTACAATGAGCAGTTCTTC. The encoded protein is CASSKTSGGPTYNEQFF.

The CDR3 DNA sequence: TGTGCCAGCAGCTTAACCCCGGGGCGCACAGATACGCAGTATTTT. As protein: CASSLTPGRTDTQYF. The chain has TRBV7-9 and TRBJ2-3; D possibly matches TRBD1 or TRBD2 (5 bases each). Germline CDR1 is SEHNR and CDR2 is FQNEAQ (reference sequence). This CDR3 region has 15 residues. Trimming shortened V by 2 bases and J by 1 base, and 10 bases separated the two germline ends.

The chain uses TRBV20-1 and TRBJ2-7, with D tentatively TRBD1 (6 bases). V was shortened by 1 base and J by 4 bases, with 14 bases between the two germline ends. CDR1 and CDR2 from the germline V gene are DFQATT and SNEGSKA (reference sequence). The CDR3 is 14 residues long. The CDR3 DNA is TGCAGTGCTAGAGCGGCAGGGGCGGAATACGAGCAGTACTTC. Its protein product is CSARAAGAEYEQYF.

This clonotype was counted only a few times. The DNA of the CDR3 is TGTGCCAGCAGCGCCGGGACTTTAGACGGGGAGCTGTTTTTT. Protein sequence: CASSAGTLDGELFF. V gene TRBV9 combines with J gene TRBJ2-2; a weak D match, TRBD2 (6 bases). The CDR3 sequence is 14 residues long. V lost 3 bases, J lost 7 bases, and 13 bases lay in between. Germline CDR1 reads SGDLS; CDR2 reads YYNGEE.

This CDR3 is CASSQGQPRFF. The CDR3 nucleotides read TGTGCCAGCAGCCAAGGTCAACCCCGGTTCTTC. The chain has TRBV13 and TRBJ2-1, with unresolved D. There are 11 residues in the CDR3. Germline CDR1 is PRHDT and CDR2 is FYEKMQ (reference sequence). V shed 5 bases and J shed 15 bases, with 14 bases lying between them.

This clonotype occurred a few times. DNA of the CDR3: TGCAGTGCTAGGACCGATGGGGAAGGCTACACCTTC. The encoded protein is CSARTDGEGYTF. This chain joins TRBV20-1 and TRBJ1-2; D is undetermined. Germline loops: CDR1 DFQATT, CDR2 SNEGSKA (reference sequence). V was cut by 3 bases and J by 8 bases, with 13 bases left in between. CDR3 size: 12 residues.